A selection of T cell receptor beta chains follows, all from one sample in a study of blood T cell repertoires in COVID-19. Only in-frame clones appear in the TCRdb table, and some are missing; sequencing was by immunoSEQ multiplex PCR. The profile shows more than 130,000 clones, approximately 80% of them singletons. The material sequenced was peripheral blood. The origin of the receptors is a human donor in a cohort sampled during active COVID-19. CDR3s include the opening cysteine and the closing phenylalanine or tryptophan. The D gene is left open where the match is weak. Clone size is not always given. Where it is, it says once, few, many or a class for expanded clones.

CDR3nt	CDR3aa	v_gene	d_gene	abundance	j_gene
TGTGCCAGCAGCTTGACCGGGACAGGGTATGAAAAACTGTTTTTT	CASSLTGTGYEKLFF	TRBV9	TRBD1	-	TRBJ1-4
TGTGCCAGCAGCGTAGTTCAGGGAAGCACTGAAGCTTTCTTT	CASSVVQGSTEAFF	TRBV9	-	-	TRBJ1-1
TGTGCCAGCAGCCCTCAGGGCGGTATCTATGGCTACACCTTC	CASSPQGGIYGYTF	TRBV7-3	-	-	TRBJ1-2
TGTGCCAGCAGTGGACAGTCTAACTATGGCTACACCTTC	CASSGQSNYGYTF	TRBV28	-	once	TRBJ1-2
TGTGCCAGCAGCTTATTCGGGGGTAATGGCTACACCTTC	CASSLFGGNGYTF	TRBV7-9	-	-	TRBJ1-2
TGTGCCAGCAGCTTGGACAGCCAAGAGACCCAGTACTTC	CASSLDSQETQYF	TRBV7-8	-	-	TRBJ2-5
TGTGCCAGCAGTTTGCGGCGGGGAAGCACAGATACGCAGTATTTT	CASSLRRGSTDTQYF	TRBV6-2/TRBV6-3	-	-	TRBJ2-3
TGTGCCAGCAGTGATTCTGAGGTTTTCCCCTACGAGCAGTACTTC	CASSDSEVFPYEQYF	TRBV6-1	-	few	TRBJ2-7
TGTGCCAGCAGTCAGCGCGCTGCTAACTATGGCTACACCTTC	CASSQRAANYGYTF	TRBV6-6	-	-	TRBJ1-2
TGTGCCAGCAGCTTGGCGGGGGGATCCACAGATACGCAGTATTTT	CASSLAGGSTDTQYF	TRBV7-3	TRBD2	-	TRBJ2-3
TGTGCCAGCAGTGCCGGTGGGAGGGCCCTCCACTTT	CASSAGGRALHF	TRBV28	-	-	TRBJ1-6